The sequence of this T cell receptor beta chain was determined in a study of response to subunit inactivated influenza vaccine. Overall study results and limits: The authors offered the suggestion that each seasonal influenza vaccination recruits few new T cells.

TCRdb reprocessed the RT-PCR reads with MiXCR, giving one entry per CDR3 protein. In the table there are 610,000 or so distinct CDR3 sequences, 13% to 15% of which are singletons. For this clonotype: Its specificity is not known.

This CDR3 spans 15 amino acids. V shed 0 bases and J shed 0 bases, with 9 bases lying between them. The germline V gene has CDR1 LGHNA and CDR2 YSLEER. The rearrangement uses TRBV4-3 and TRBJ2-7; D unresolved. This clonotype originated in a man in his forties or fifties who received an inactivated influenza vaccine. The sequencing here drew on PBMCs from blood, taken 11 to 12 days after vaccination. CDR3 loop: CASSQEPTNSYEQYF. The CDR3 DNA follows: TGCGCCAGCAGCCAAGAACCCACCAACTCCTACGAGCAGTACTTC.